This T cell receptor (beta chain) was sequenced for a study of cytomegalovirus exposure and HLA in healthy donors. Study outcomes and limitations: In vitro work confirmed that a few CMV-associated chains recognize CMV antigens.

This clone occurred a few times. Its antigen is not known. CDR1 SQVTM and CDR2 ANQGSEA come from the germline V gene. This CDR3 spans 14 amino acids. V was cut by 6 bases and J by 4 bases, with 18 bases left in between. TCRdb's table, derived via immunoSEQ multiplex PCR, lists solely in-frame clones and lacks some. The data show about 310,000 clones, approximately 85% seen once. The chain is built from TRBV29-1 and TRBJ1-1; tentatively, D is TRBD1 (5 bases). Sequencing input: PBMCs. The receptor's source is a man under 40 in good health and CMV-seronegative. The CDR3 protein is CSVVTGTFITEAFF. The CDR3 DNA sequence: TGCAGCGTGGTTACAGGAACGTTCATCACTGAAGCTTTCTTT.